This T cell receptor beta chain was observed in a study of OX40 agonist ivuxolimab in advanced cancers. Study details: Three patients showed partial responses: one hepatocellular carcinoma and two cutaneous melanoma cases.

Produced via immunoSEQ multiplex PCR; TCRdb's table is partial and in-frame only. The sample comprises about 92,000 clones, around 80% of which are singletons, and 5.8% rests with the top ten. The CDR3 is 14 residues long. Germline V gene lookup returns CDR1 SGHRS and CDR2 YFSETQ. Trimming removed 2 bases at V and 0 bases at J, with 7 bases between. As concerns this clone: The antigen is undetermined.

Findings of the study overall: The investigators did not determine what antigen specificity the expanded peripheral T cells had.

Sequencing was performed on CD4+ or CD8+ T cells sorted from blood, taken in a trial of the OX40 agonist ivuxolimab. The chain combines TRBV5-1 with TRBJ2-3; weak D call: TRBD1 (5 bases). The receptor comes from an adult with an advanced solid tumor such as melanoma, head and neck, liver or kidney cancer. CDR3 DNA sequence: TGCGCCAGCAGCTTTGGGGCTAGCACAGATACGCAGTATTTT. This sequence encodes CASSFGASTDTQYF.